Listed here are 27 T cell receptor beta chains from one sample, sequenced in a study of T cell clones after liver transplantation. Sequenced by immunoSEQ multiplex PCR; TCRdb stores in-frame clones only, minus some. The table records roughly 15,000 clones, 80% to 95% of them present only once. Sequences were derived from CD8+ T cells from blood, sampled before liver transplant. The receptor source for this set is a human donor who received a liver transplant.

The chain employs TRBV7-7 and TRBJ2-7; D call uncertain. V lost 1 base to trimming and J lost 6 bases, with 10 bases between them. Germline V gives CDR1 SSHAT, CDR2 FNYEAQ (reference sequence). The CDR3 covers 13 residues. As DNA, the CDR3 is TGTGCCAGCAGCTTAGTTCAAGGAACCGAGCAGTACTTC. Amino acid sequence: CASSLVQGTEQYF.

The chain has TRBV4-3 and TRBJ2-7, with 10 bases aligning to TRBD1. The germline V gene encodes CDR1 LGHNA and CDR2 YSLEER. The V gene end was trimmed by 1 base and the J gene end by 0 bases; junction bases not matched to a gene: 15. This CDR3 is built from 20 residues. In nucleotides, the CDR3 is TGCGCCAGCAGCCAAGTTCTTCCGGACAGGGGGATCCCGAGCTCCTACGAGCAGTACTTC. Translated, it gives CASSQVLPDRGIPSSYEQYF.

This chain connects TRBV7-2 to TRBJ2-1, with 7 positions matching TRBD2. After removal of 8 bases from V and 7 bases from J, the junction contained 23 bases not matched to a gene. CDR3 size: 18 residues. Germline V gives CDR1 SGHTA, CDR2 FQGNSA. The CDR3 DNA reads TGTGCCAGCCAGACTGAATCGGCGGGAGTTAGATCCGCAAATGAGCAGTTCTTC. It translates to CASQTESAGVRSANEQFF.

V and J are TRBV7-2 and TRBJ2-2, with 11 nucleotides matching TRBD2. Germline V gene data show CDR1 as SGHTA and CDR2 as FQGNSA. Trimming cost V 5 bases and J 1 base; bases outside gene matches: 6. There are 17 residues in the CDR3. Written as DNA, the CDR3 is TGTGCCAGCAGCGGCCGACTAGCGGGGTTGAACACCGGGGAGCTGTTTTTT. Its protein product is CASSGRLAGLNTGELFF.

This clone came up once. The chain has TRBV7-2 and TRBJ2-7; 7 bases are shared with TRBD2. The germline V gene has CDR1 SGHTA and CDR2 FQGNSA. The CDR3 is 13 residues long. V gave up 5 bases and J gave up 2 bases; unmatched junction bases: 3. The DNA for the CDR3 is TGTGCCAGCAGCCATGGGGGGGCCTACGAGCAGTACTTC. This gives the protein CASSHGGAYEQYF.

The V call is TRBV19, the J call TRBJ2-7, with D possibly being TRBD1 (5 bases). Germline V lookup: CDR1 LNHDA, CDR2 SQIVND (reference sequence). V lost 5 bases and J 7 bases, leaving 15 bases between the germline ends. This CDR3 spans 13 amino acids. Here the CDR3 DNA reads TGTGCCAGTAGTGACTCCCCAGGGCGGGAGCAGTACTTC. Its translation is CASSDSPGREQYF.

V gene TRBV19 combines with J gene TRBJ2-1; D is ambiguous. Germline CDR1 and CDR2: LNHDA and SQIVND (reference sequence). Trimming left V 6 bases short and J 1 base short, with 4 bases between. The length of the CDR3 is 12 residues. CDR3 DNA sequence: TGTGCCAGTAGCCCGTCCTACAATGAGCAGTTCTTC. Amino acid sequence: CASSPSYNEQFF.

The rearrangement uses TRBV4-3 and TRBJ2-2, with D perhaps TRBD1 (6 bases). The ends were cut back, 4 bases at V and 2 bases at J, with 8 bases in the middle. Germline loops: CDR1 LGHNA, CDR2 YSLEER. This CDR3 spans 14 amino acids. As DNA, the CDR3 is TGCGCCAGCAGCCCGGGGACAAACACCGGGGAGCTGTTTTTT. Its protein product is CASSPGTNTGELFF.

The rearrangement links TRBV7-3 to TRBJ2-7, with D possibly TRBD2 on 6 matching bases. Trimming shortened V by 0 bases and J by 3 bases, and 12 bases separated the two germline ends. This CDR3 region has 15 residues. The germline CDR1 and CDR2 sequences are SGHTA and FQGTGA. The CDR3 region has the DNA TGTGCCAGCAGCTTAACGTGGGGACTTGGCTACGAGCAGTACTTC. It translates to CASSLTWGLGYEQYF.

The chain couples TRBV11-3 to TRBJ2-7, with a possible D match to TRBD1 (6 bases). Germline V gives CDR1 SGHNT, CDR2 YENEEA. CDR3 size: 13 residues. Deletions cut 1 base from V and 5 bases from J, with 9 bases between. CDR3 protein: CASSLAGVHEQYF. DNA for the CDR3: TGTGCCAGCAGCTTAGCAGGGGTCCACGAGCAGTACTTC.

This clone has just one count. The chain is built from TRBV6-6 and TRBJ1-2; D is unresolved. Germline values: CDR1 MNHNY, CDR2 SVGAGI (reference sequence). CDR3 size: 13 residues. The V end was cut by 7 bases, the J end by 0 bases, with 9 bases between. The CDR3 nucleotides are TGTGCCAGCATGGGCCTTTCTAACTATGGCTACACCTTC. Amino acid sequence: CASMGLSNYGYTF.

This chain uses TRBV5-1 with TRBJ1-3; TRBD1 aligns across 8 bases. The length of the CDR3 is 15 residues. The trim removed 0 bases at V and 4 bases at J, leaving 3 bases unmatched. CDR1 and CDR2 (germline): SGHRS, YFSETQ. CDR3: CASSLEGQGGNTIYF. The CDR3, as DNA: TGCGCCAGCAGCTTGGAAGGACAGGGAGGAAACACCATATATTTT.

The CDR3 here is CASSPARQDPYEQYF. Written as DNA, the CDR3 is TGTGCCAGCAGCCCCGCTCGGCAGGATCCTTACGAGCAGTACTTC. The chain uses TRBV9 and TRBJ2-5; D uncertain. The DNA end is a closer match to TRBJ2-7, so the J assignment may be wrong. CDR3 size: 15 residues. CDR1 and CDR2 from the germline V gene are SGDLS and YYNGEE.

V gene TRBV27 combines with J gene TRBJ1-5; 8 nucleotides align to TRBD1. The CDR3 totals 14 residues. V lost 6 bases, J lost 2 bases, and 3 bases stayed unmatched. The germline V gene encodes CDR1 MNHEY and CDR2 SMNVEV (reference sequence). The CDR3 protein is CASRQGQGNQPQHF. CDR3 nucleotide sequence: TGTGCCAGCAGACAGGGACAGGGCAATCAGCCCCAGCATTTT.

The V and J genes are TRBV11-3 and TRBJ2-7; 11 bases map to TRBD1. V shed 5 bases, J shed 5 bases, and the junction held 5 bases outside the gene matches. The CDR3 consists of 14 residues. Germline loops: CDR1 SGHNT, CDR2 YENEEA. The CDR3 nucleotides read TGTGCCAGCAGCGTGGGACAGGGGGACCACGAGCAGTACTTC. Residues: CASSVGQGDHEQYF. The variable domain in full, with the rest retrieved from reference TRBV11-3 and TRBJ2-7, is EAGVVQSPRYKIIEKKQPVAFWCNPISGHNTLYWYLQNLGQGPELLIRYENEEAVDDSQLPKDRFSAERLKGVDSTLKIQPAELGDSAVYLCASSVGQGDHEQYFGPGTRLTVT.

The chain recombines TRBV27 with TRBJ2-5; TRBD2 might be the D (6 bases). The J call is uncertain, as TRBJ2-7 better fits the DNA end. CDR3 length equals 17 residues. Per germline, CDR1 MNHEY and CDR2 SMNVEV (reference sequence). CDR3 sequence reads: CASSLWSGSASSYEQYF. CDR3 DNA sequence: TGTGCCAGCAGTTTATGGAGCGGGTCAGCCTCCTCCTACGAGCAGTACTTC.

CDR3 sequence (DNA): TGTGCCAGCAGCCCTTGGACAGCGAACACTGAAGCTTTCTTT. Translation: CASSPWTANTEAFF. The genes are TRBV5-5 and TRBJ1-1; tentatively, D is TRBD1 (6 bases). The CDR3 consists of 14 residues. Trimming shortened V by 4 bases and J by 1 base, and 11 bases separated the two germline ends. Per the germline V gene, CDR1 is SGHKS and CDR2 is YYEKEE (reference sequence).

The V call is TRBV11-2, the J call TRBJ1-1; no reliable D call. Germline V gene sequence: CDR1 SGHAT, CDR2 FQNNGV. V lost 1 base and J lost 6, with 18 bases in between. This CDR3 is 16 amino acids long. The CDR3 coding sequence is TGTGCCAGCAGCTTAGTCTCGTCCCGTTCGGATGCTGAAGCTTTCTTT. Translating it yields CASSLVSSRSDAEAFF.

The V call is TRBV7-3, the J call TRBJ2-1; no reliable D call. Deletions cut 0 bases from V and 3 bases from J, with 12 bases between. Germline CDR1 SGHTA, CDR2 FQGTGA. The CDR3 totals 16 residues. CDR3 loop: CASSLTLGRDYNEQFF. In DNA, the CDR3 is TGTGCCAGCAGCTTAACGTTAGGAAGGGACTACAATGAGCAGTTCTTC.

This chain joins TRBV7-6 and TRBJ2-1; 11 bases match TRBD2. The CDR3 loop spans 16 amino acids. Germline V gene lookup returns CDR1 SGHVS and CDR2 FNYEAQ. V shed 4 bases and J 2 bases; nucleotides not matched to a gene: 4. The CDR3 coding sequence is TGTGCCAGCAGCTATAGACTAGCGGGAACCTACAATGAGCAGTTCTTC. Translation gives CASSYRLAGTYNEQFF.

The chain carries TRBV15 and TRBJ2-7; D unresolved. The ends were cut back, 0 bases at V and 3 bases at J, with 15 bases in the middle. The length of the CDR3 is 16 residues. The germline V gene encodes CDR1 LNHNV and CDR2 YYDKDF (reference sequence). The CDR3 DNA reads as TGTGCCACCAGCAGAGATGTTGGAGCGTCCGTCTACGAGCAGTACTTC. Translated: CATSRDVGASVYEQYF.

The chain uses TRBV9 and TRBJ1-1; D is perhaps TRBD1 (6 bases). V was clipped by 0 bases and J by 3 bases, with 12 bases between them. Looked up from germline, CDR1 is SGDLS and CDR2 is YYNGEE. The CDR3 runs to 15 residues. CDR3 bases: TGTGCCAGCAGCGTAGATCAGGGGTCATACACTGAAGCTTTCTTT. Translation gives CASSVDQGSYTEAFF. Variable domain in full (rest from reference TRBV9 and TRBJ1-1): DSGVTQTPKHLITATGQRVTLRCSPRSGDLSVYWYQQSLDQGLQFLIQYYNGEERAKGNILERFSAQQFPDLHSELNLSSLELGDSALYFCASSVDQGSYTEAFFGQGTRLTVV.

The J gene is TRBJ1-4, the V gene TRBV28; perhaps TRBD1 as D (6 bases). Germline lookup yields CDR1 MDHEN and CDR2 SYDVKM. CDR3 length equals 15 residues. The V gene lost 3 bases and the J gene lost 2 bases, with 10 bases spanning the gap. CDR3 protein: CASSFLDSTNEKLFF. The CDR3 nucleotides read TGTGCCAGCAGTTTCTTGGACAGTACTAATGAAAAACTGTTTTTT. Together with reference TRBV28 and TRBJ1-4, the CDR3 gives the full variable domain: DVKVTQSSRYLVKRTGEKVFLECVQDMDHENMFWYRQDPGLGLRLIYFSYDVKMKEKGDIPEGYSVSREKKERFSLILESASTNQTSMYLCASSFLDSTNEKLFFGSGTQLSVL.

Written as DNA, the CDR3 is TGTGCCAGCAGTTTACATGAAGCAACTAATGAAAAACTGTTTTTT. Translation gives CASSLHEATNEKLFF. J is TRBJ1-4 and V is TRBV27; no clear D gene. The CDR3 totals 15 residues. V lost 2 bases to trimming and J lost 0 bases, with 7 bases between them. Looked up from germline, CDR1 is MNHEY and CDR2 is SMNVEV (reference sequence).

The V gene is TRBV2, the J gene TRBJ2-3; D ambiguous. This CDR3 contains 12 residues. Trimming left V 6 bases short and J 4 bases short, with 8 bases between. CDR1 and CDR2 from the germline V gene are SNHLY and FYNNEI. CDR3 sequence reads: CASSPVPDTQYF. In DNA form, the CDR3 reads TGTGCCAGCAGCCCAGTCCCAGATACGCAGTATTTT. Filled out from reference TRBV2 and TRBJ2-3, the complete variable domain reads EPEVTQTPSHQVTQMGQEVILRCVPISNHLYFYWYRQILGQKVEFLVSFYNNEISEKSEIFDDQFSVERPDGSNFTLKIRSTKLEDSAMYFCASSPVPDTQYFGPGTRLTVL.

As to this clone: One end of the junction is discordant with germline, which a read error may explain. V gene TRBV5-3 combines with J gene TRBJ2-7; D is unresolved. TRBV5-3 is reported as an ORF; its role is uncertain. CDR3 length: 12 residues. The CDR3 sequence is CASSSQYGEQYF. The CDR3 DNA is TGTGCCAGCAGCTCTCAGTATGGGGAGCAGTACTTC.

The V and J genes are TRBV29-1 and TRBJ2-1, with 9 bases aligning to TRBD1. Trimming took 4 bases from V and 6 from J; bases not matched to a gene: 4. The CDR3 runs 13 residues. Germline CDR1 SQVTM, CDR2 ANQGSEA. The CDR3 sequence is CSVAPTGGNEQFF. Here the CDR3 DNA reads TGCAGCGTTGCCCCGACAGGGGGCAATGAGCAGTTCTTC.